Listed below are T cell receptor beta chains from one sample, sequenced in a study of CD8 T cells in Susac syndrome. TCRdb used MiXCR to reprocess the immunoSEQ multiplex PCR reads, holding one entry per CDR3 protein. The sample holds some 160,000 distinct CDR3 sequences, 85% to 95% seen once. The sequencing sample was made of CD8+ T cells from PBMCs. The receptors were sampled from a human donor with multiple sclerosis. Each CDR3 is given with its conserved first and last residue. D genes are given only for firm matches. Rows may omit the clone size; those that give it use once, few, many or a size class.

d_call,clone_size,v_call,j_call,cdr3_nt,cdr3_aa
-,-,TRBV27,TRBJ2-2,TGTGCCAGCAGTGTGTCTTCCCTCGGGGGCTTCACCGGGGAGCTGTTTTTT,CASSVSSLGGFTGELFF
-,-,TRBV6-6,TRBJ2-3,TGTGCCAGCCTCCGGCGGGGGCCTAGCACAGATACGCAGTATTTT,CASLRRGPSTDTQYF
-,-,TRBV5-1,TRBJ1-2,TGCGCCAGCAGCTTGGCAAAGGTATTCCCGTTGCCCCCAAACTATGGCTACACCTTC,CASSLAKVFPLPPNYGYTF
-,-,TRBV6-2/TRBV6-3,TRBJ2-2,TGTGCCAGCAGTCCGGTCATTGGGGGGAGCGGGGAGCTGTTTTTT,CASSPVIGGSGELFF
TRBD1,-,TRBV20-1,TRBJ1-5,TGCAGTGTAAGGGACAGTTATTTTAGCAATCAGCCCCAGCATTTT,CSVRDSYFSNQPQHF
TRBD1,-,TRBV3-1,TRBJ2-1,TGTGCCAGCAGCCAAGATCCCTCACGACAGGGTGGCAATGAGCAGTTCTTC,CASSQDPSRQGGNEQFF
TRBD1,-,TRBV4-2,TRBJ2-3,TGTGCCAGCAGCCAACGGGACAGGAGGGATACGCAGTATTTT,CASSQRDRRDTQYF
-,-,TRBV9,TRBJ2-7,TGTGCCAGCAGCGCCATATCCGGGACTCGCCCCTACGAGCAGTACTTC,CASSAISGTRPYEQYF
-,-,TRBV29-1,TRBJ2-3,TGCAGCGTCGGGCCCTTACATTGGCCTAGCACAGATACGCAGTATTTT,CSVGPLHWPSTDTQYF
TRBD2,-,TRBV9,TRBJ2-7,TGTGCCAGCAGCGTATCAGGGACTAATCCGACCTACGAGCAGTACTTC,CASSVSGTNPTYEQYF
-,-,TRBV20-1,TRBJ2-3,TGCAGTGCTAGACCTGGGCCCACAGATACGCAGTATTTT,CSARPGPTDTQYF
-,-,TRBV28,TRBJ2-1,TGTGCCACCGAGGGGGAGGATGAGCAGTTCTTC,CATEGEDEQFF
-,-,TRBV20-1,TRBJ2-1,TGCAGTGCTAGGGCGGTAGAACGAAACTACAATGAGCAGTTCTTC,CSARAVERNYNEQFF
TRBD1,-,TRBV7-9,TRBJ2-7,TGTGCCAGCAGCCGACAGGGACAGCCCTACGAGCAGTACTTC,CASSRQGQPYEQYF
-,-,TRBV5-6,TRBJ1-2,TGTGCCAGCAGCTCCGGGACACAATTATATGGCTACACCTTC,CASSSGTQLYGYTF
TRBD2,-,TRBV29-1,TRBJ2-1,TGCAGCGTTGAAGGTAGCGGGAGGGCTGATGAGCAGTTCTTC,CSVEGSGRADEQFF
-,-,TRBV20-1,TRBJ1-1,TGCAGTGCCTGGGCGGCAGGGCGAACTGAAGCTTTCTTT,CSAWAAGRTEAFF
-,-,TRBV27,TRBJ1-1,TGTGCCGCGGGGTACGAAGCTTTCTTT,CAAGYEAFF
TRBD2,few,TRBV7-2,TRBJ2-7,TGTGCCAGCAGCGCCCGTCTAGCGGGGCCCTACGAGCAGTACTTC,CASSARLAGPYEQYF
-,-,TRBV5-6,TRBJ1-1,TGTGCCAGCAGCTATAACAGGGAGACGGACACTGAAGCTTTCTTT,CASSYNRETDTEAFF
-,once,TRBV29-1,TRBJ1-2,TGCAGCGTTGAAGATCGTGGGGATGGCTACACCTTC,CSVEDRGDGYTF
-,-,TRBV25-1,TRBJ2-7,TGTGCCAGCAGTGAGGGGACTTCATCCTACGAGCAGTACTTC,CASSEGTSSYEQYF
TRBD2,-,TRBV7-9,TRBJ2-3,TGTGCCAGCAGCCCAACGGCCGGGGGGGGCCAATTGGATACGCAGTATTTT,CASSPTAGGGQLDTQYF
-,-,TRBV11-2,TRBJ2-3,TGTGCCAGCTCCTGGGCAAGGACAGATACGCAGTATTTT,CASSWARTDTQYF
-,-,TRBV20-1,TRBJ2-3,TGCAGTGCTACGGACAGTACTAGCACAGATACGCAGTATTTT,CSATDSTSTDTQYF
TRBD2,-,TRBV11-2,TRBJ2-7,TGTGCCAGCAGCTGGGGAGGGGATACCTCCTACGAGCAGTACTTC,CASSWGGDTSYEQYF
-,-,TRBV27,TRBJ2-7,TGTGCCAGCAGTTTTTTCGGGGGCGGAGGGGAGCAGTACTTC,CASSFFGGGGEQYF
TRBD2,-,TRBV7-9,TRBJ2-1,TGTGCCAGCAGCTCCAACCCCTTAAGCGGGAGGGGTTTTCGTGAGCAGTTCTTC,CASSSNPLSGRGFREQFF
TRBD1,-,TRBV27,TRBJ1-1,TGTGCCAGCAGTATCGGACAGGGAACTGAAGCTTTCTTT,CASSIGQGTEAFF
TRBD1,-,TRBV5-1,TRBJ2-7,TGCGCCAGCAGCTTCCGGGACAGGGAGTTCGAGCAGTACTTC,CASSFRDREFEQYF
-,-,TRBV29-1,TRBJ2-7,TGCAGCGTTGGGGACCGAACCTACGAGCAGTACTTC,CSVGDRTYEQYF
-,-,TRBV6-6,TRBJ2-5,TGTGCCAGCAGCTTCGACAGCCAAGAGACCCAGTACTTC,CASSFDSQETQYF
TRBD1,-,TRBV28,TRBJ2-1,TGTGCCAGCAGTCCTCCGACAGGGATCAGAGAGCAGTTCTTC,CASSPPTGIREQFF
TRBD2,-,TRBV27,TRBJ2-1,TGTGCCACCGGGGAAGCGGGAACTCGCGGTGAGCAGTTCTTC,CATGEAGTRGEQFF
-,once,TRBV7-9,TRBJ1-6,TGTGCCAGCAGCCCCCCCTTCCACTTT,CASSPPFHF
-,-,TRBV19,TRBJ2-7,TGTGCCAGTAGTATAGCGGGAGTCGTCGACGAGCAGTACTTC,CASSIAGVVDEQYF
TRBD1,-,TRBV28,TRBJ2-7,TGTGCCAGCACCGACAGGGGCGAGACCTACGAGCAGTACTTC,CASTDRGETYEQYF
TRBD2,-,TRBV7-3,TRBJ2-7,TGTGCCAGCAGCCCCGGGACTAGCGGGTTGAACGAGCAGTACTTC,CASSPGTSGLNEQYF
-,-,TRBV27,TRBJ1-5,TGTGCCAGCGGCAGTAGCAATCAGCCCCAGCATTTT,CASGSSNQPQHF
-,-,TRBV2,TRBJ2-1,TGTGCCAGCACCCACAAGTTCGATGAGCAGTTCTTC,CASTHKFDEQFF
TRBD2,-,TRBV9,TRBJ2-3,TGTGCCAGCAGCGTAGCGGGAGGTGGACCAGATACGCAGTATTTT,CASSVAGGGPDTQYF
-,-,TRBV30,TRBJ2-7,TGTGCCTGGAGTTGGAGGGACGCCTACGAGCAGTACTTC,CAWSWRDAYEQYF
-,-,TRBV29-1,TRBJ1-2,TGCAGCGTTGATGGGGGGAGATATAACGATGGCTACACCTTC,CSVDGGRYNDGYTF
-,-,TRBV4-1,TRBJ2-7,TGCGCCAGCAGCCAAGTCGTAGCCGGAGCTGAGCAGTACTTC,CASSQVVAGAEQYF
-,-,TRBV12-5,TRBJ2-1,TGTGCTAGTGGGCTAAGAGGGTCCTACAATGAGCAGTTCTTC,CASGLRGSYNEQFF
-,-,TRBV27,TRBJ2-7,TGTGCCAGCAGCTGGGTGGGACCGGGAATCTACGAGCAGTACTTC,CASSWVGPGIYEQYF
-,-,TRBV7-9,TRBJ2-7,TGTGCCAGTGCTAAAGTAGGCCACCCCCAGCAGTACTTC,CASAKVGHPQQYF
-,-,TRBV24-1,TRBJ1-1,TGTGCCACCAGTGACCCCCCAAGGCGGAACACTGAAGCTTTCTTT,CATSDPPRRNTEAFF
-,-,TRBV19,TRBJ2-7,TGTGCCAGTAGTACCTCTGTTGGCTCCTACGAGCAGTACTTC,CASSTSVGSYEQYF
-,-,TRBV30,TRBJ1-1,TGTGCCTGGAGTGTACTGAAGAACACTGAAGCTTTCTTT,CAWSVLKNTEAFF